A single T cell receptor (beta chain) is shown here with its context. Its cognate antigen is unknown. This entry comes from a study of regulatory T cells in long-lasting Graves disease. Whole-study context: Duration of antithyroid drug therapy among newly diagnosed Graves' patients was under 3 months.

Library construction for TCR beta used iRepertoire HTBI primers and Arm-PCR of CDR3 regions. TCRdb processed the multiplex PCR reads anew with MiXCR; each CDR3 protein has one entry. The sample lists 400,000 to 500,000 distinct CDR3 sequences; around 15% were seen once. V was trimmed by 6 bases and J by 0 bases, leaving 21 bases between them. Per germline, CDR1 MNHNS and CDR2 SASEGT. This CDR3 is built from 18 residues. Time point specified: newly diagnosed GD, antithyroid drugs for less than 3 months. PBMCs were the source of the RNA used for TCR sequencing. Patients were from an endocrinology department in Xi'an, China. Study findings and constraints: Under persistent disease, TRBV28, TRBJ1-2 and TRBJ2-5 were used preferentially.

These data were also reused for a study on T cells in Graves' hyperthyroidism and ophthalmopathy. That study adds: Carried out on the TCR CDR3, a first-round RT-PCR used the HTBI primer set.

This specimen consisted of peripheral blood mononuclear cells (PBMCs), obtained at new diagnosis, from a patient treated with antithyroid drugs. This TCR derives from a woman between 18 and 30 years old with Graves disease. The V call is TRBV6-1, the J call TRBJ1-3; no clear D gene. This chain's CDR3 is CASSETGLSSLSGNTIYF. The CDR3 DNA follows: TGTGCCAGCAGCGAAACCGGGCTCAGCTCCCTCTCTGGAAACACCATATATTTT.